These 21 T cell receptor beta chains were sequenced from one sample in a study of blood T cell repertoires in COVID-19. Only in-frame clones appear in the TCRdb table, and some are missing; sequencing was by immunoSEQ multiplex PCR. The sample holds 75,000 to 80,000 clones; about 90% are singletons and the top ten take roughly 45%. Input material: peripheral blood. Every receptor here comes from a human donor in a cohort sampled during active COVID-19.

The chain links TRBV7-2 to TRBJ2-2; D remains ambiguous. CDR1 SGHTA and CDR2 FQGNSA come from the germline V gene. V was cut by 3 bases and J by 6 bases, with 8 bases left in between. This CDR3 is 13 amino acids long. DNA of the CDR3: TGTGCCAGCAGCTTCCAGGTCCCCGGGGAGCTGTTTTTT. It specifies CASSFQVPGELFF.

The chain combines TRBV7-2 with TRBJ2-7; TRBD1 might be the D (5 bases). The CDR3 spans 13 residues. In germline, CDR1 is SGHTA, CDR2 FQGNSA. The germline V and J ends were trimmed by 3 bases and 3 bases, with 9 bases remaining between them. CDR3 residues: CASSFGQVYEQYF. The CDR3 DNA follows: TGTGCCAGCAGCTTTGGACAAGTCTACGAGCAGTACTTC. Combining the CDR3 with reference TRBV7-2 and TRBJ2-7 gives the whole variable domain GAGVSQSPSNKVTEKGKDVELRCDPISGHTALYWYRQSLGQGLEFLIYFQGNSAPDKSGLPSDRFSAERTGGSVSTLTIQRTQQEDSAVYLCASSFGQVYEQYFGPGTRLTVT.

This chain links TRBV2 with TRBJ2-7; D unresolved. The germline V gene encodes CDR1 SNHLY and CDR2 FYNNEI. The CDR3 consists of 15 residues. V was trimmed by 2 bases and J by 5 bases, leaving 16 bases between them. CDR3 nucleotide sequence: TGTGCCAGCAGTGAATTTGGCGGAGAGTGGAACGAGCAGTACTTC. This gives the protein CASSEFGGEWNEQYF.

This clone was found once. The chain is built from TRBV29-1 and TRBJ1-1; no definite D call. Trimming stripped 4 bases from V and 3 bases from J, with 12 bases between. CDR1 and CDR2 from the germline V gene are SQVTM and ANQGSEA. The CDR3 has 13 amino acids. The CDR3 DNA sequence: TGCAGCGTTGCCGTCGTCTCCGACACTGAAGCTTTCTTT. The encoded protein is CSVAVVSDTEAFF.

A single count supports this clone. V gene TRBV19 combines with J gene TRBJ1-4; D might be TRBD1 (6 bases). The germline gives CDR1 LNHDA, CDR2 SQIVND (reference sequence). The V end lost 5 bases, the J end lost 4 bases, and 20 bases lay between the germline ends. CDR3 size: 17 residues. CDR3 sequence: CASSGTGLPTNNEKLFF. CDR3 in DNA: TGTGCCAGTAGTGGTACAGGGTTGCCGACCAATAATGAAAAACTGTTTTTT.

Only a few counts were recorded for this clone. The rearrangement uses TRBV6-5 and TRBJ2-1; tentatively, D is TRBD1 (7 bases). CDR1 is MNHEY and CDR2 is SVGAGI in the germline V gene. V lost 11 bases and J 7 bases, leaving 21 bases between the germline ends. This CDR3 has 14 residues. The CDR3 DNA follows: TGTGCCGCAAGGAGGGGACAGACTATTAATGAGCAGTTCTTC. It translates to CAARRGQTINEQFF.

The V gene is TRBV7-3, the J gene TRBJ2-1; 8 bases fit TRBD2. CDR1 and CDR2 (germline): SGHTA, FQGTGA. There are 16 residues in the CDR3. With V trimmed by 4 bases and J by 2 bases, 7 bases remained unmatched. For the CDR3, the DNA is TGTGCCAGCAGCTCTGGAGCTAGCGGGCCCTACAATGAGCAGTTCTTC. Its translation is CASSSGASGPYNEQFF.

The chain is built from TRBV19 and TRBJ1-4; a weak D match, TRBD1 (6 bases). Germline V gene sequence: CDR1 LNHDA, CDR2 SQIVND (reference sequence). The CDR3 runs to 13 residues. Trimming removed 8 bases at V and 8 bases at J, with 15 bases between. The CDR3 DNA reads as TGTGCCAGTCGGGACACCAGAGGGGAAAAACTGTTTTTT. Translating gives CASRDTRGEKLFF.

This rearrangement joins TRBV5-6 to TRBJ2-1, with 7 bases identical to TRBD1. V shed 3 bases, J shed 1 base, and the junction held 4 bases outside the gene matches. The CDR3 sequence is 15 residues long. Germline CDR1 and CDR2: SGHDT and YYEEEE. The CDR3: CASSSQGLSYNEQFF. The DNA for the CDR3 is TGTGCCAGCAGCTCACAGGGGCTGTCCTACAATGAGCAGTTCTTC.

This clone was recorded once. The chain combines TRBV5-4 with TRBJ2-3, with TRBD2 as a possible D gene (5 bases). The CDR3 covers 13 residues. Germline V gene lookup returns CDR1 SGHNT and CDR2 YYREEE (reference sequence). With 0 bases removed from V and 3 bases from J, the gap between germline ends came to 5 bases. CDR3 bases: TGTGCCAGCAGCTTGGCGGGGACAGATACGCAGTATTTT. Amino acids: CASSLAGTDTQYF.

V usage is TRBV21-1 and J usage is TRBJ1-5. TRBV21-1 has pseudogene status. The CDR3 runs 12 residues. The CDR3, as DNA: TGCGGAACCGGGGGGGGCAATCAGCCCCAGCATTTT. The encoded protein is CGTGGGNQPQHF.

The rearrangement links TRBV18 to TRBJ1-1; 7 positions agree with TRBD1. Germline CDR1 reads KGHSH; CDR2 reads LQKENI. Trimming cost V 6 bases and J 1 base; bases outside gene matches: 26. This CDR3 region has 21 residues. CDR3: CASSSLAPTGAVPAENTEAFF. In DNA, the CDR3 is TGTGCCAGCTCCTCCCTGGCCCCCACAGGGGCCGTCCCAGCTGAGAACACTGAAGCTTTCTTT. Supplemented by reference TRBV18 and TRBJ1-1, the full variable domain reads NAGVMQNPRHLVRRRGQEARLRCSPMKGHSHVYWYRQLPEEGLKFMVYLQKENIIDESGMPKERFSAEFPKEGPSILRIQQVVRGDSAAYFCASSSLAPTGAVPAENTEAFFGQGTRLTVV.

The chain combines TRBV28 with TRBJ2-3; 10 positions match TRBD2. V dropped 3 bases and J dropped 0; count of bases not matched to a gene: 0. From germline, CDR1 is MDHEN and CDR2 SYDVKM. The CDR3 is 15 residues long. Here the CDR3 reads CASSLTSGSTDTQYF. The CDR3 DNA sequence: TGTGCCAGCAGTTTGACTAGCGGGAGCACAGATACGCAGTATTTT.

The chain joins TRBV28 to TRBJ2-3, with 7 bases identical to TRBD2. Germline V CDR1 and CDR2: MDHEN, SYDVKM. CDR3 size: 13 residues. The junction had 5 bases not matched to a gene; V was cut back by 10 bases and J by 1 base. The DNA of the CDR3 is TGTGCCACCCAGCGGGAAGGCACAGATACGCAGTATTTT. Translating it yields CATQREGTDTQYF.

The V and J genes are TRBV9 and TRBJ1-4; D may be TRBD1 (6 bases). Trimming pared 4 bases from V and 4 bases from J, leaving 14 bases between. This CDR3 region has 15 residues. Germline CDR1 and CDR2: SGDLS and YYNGEE. CDR3 sequence (DNA): TGTGCCAGCAGCAACACAGGGAGAAGTAATGAAAAACTGTTTTTT. Translating it yields CASSNTGRSNEKLFF.

The chain is built from TRBV7-3 and TRBJ2-5; D may be TRBD2 (7 bases). Germline CDR1 is SGHTA and CDR2 is FQGTGA. V was trimmed by 2 bases and J by 8 bases, leaving 12 bases between them. The CDR3 runs to 13 residues. The CDR3, as DNA: TGTGCCAGCAGCTTAGAGGGGGGGAAAACCCAGTACTTC. The encoded protein is CASSLEGGKTQYF.

Concerning this clone: Other DNA sequences in this specimen translate into the identical CDR3. J is TRBJ2-7 and V is TRBV6-2 or TRBV6-3, with 7 bases aligning to TRBD2. V lost 2 bases to trimming and J lost 2 bases; unmatched junction nucleotides: 3. This CDR3 is built from 14 residues. Looked up from germline, CDR1 is MNHEY and CDR2 is SVGEGT. The CDR3 nucleotides are TGTGCCAGCAGTTACGAGCGGGGAGCCTACGAGCAGTACTTC. This translates into CASSYERGAYEQYF.

This clone was found a few times. The chain links TRBV19 to TRBJ1-6, with D perhaps TRBD1 (5 bases). Germline CDR1 and CDR2: LNHDA and SQIVND (reference sequence). Trimming pared 7 bases from V and 10 bases from J, leaving 14 bases between. The CDR3 has 13 amino acids. The DNA of the CDR3 is TGTGCCAGTAACCAGGGATGGGGATCACCCCTCCACTTT. Protein sequence: CASNQGWGSPLHF.

This chain uses TRBV2 with TRBJ2-2; TRBD1 aligns across 10 bases. In germline, CDR1 is SNHLY, CDR2 FYNNEI. The CDR3 runs 15 residues. The V segment lost 5 bases and the J segment 5 bases; nucleotides outside the gene matches: 5. CDR3 nucleotides: TGTGCCAGCAGTTCCGGGACAGGGGTTACCGGGGAGCTGTTTTTT. This translates into CASSSGTGVTGELFF.

The chain has TRBV27 and TRBJ1-1; TRBD1 agrees at 8 bases. The junction had 7 bases not matched to a gene; V was cut back by 4 bases and J by 3 bases. The CDR3 consists of 15 residues. Germline CDR1 MNHEY, CDR2 SMNVEV (reference sequence). The CDR3 is CASSSQDRVDTEAFF. DNA of the CDR3: TGTGCCAGCAGTTCCCAGGACAGGGTGGACACTGAAGCTTTCTTT.

This clone appeared once. The CDR3 sequence is CASSQELWSGGAQTSTDTQYF. The CDR3 bases are TGTGCCAGCAGCCAAGAGCTCTGGAGCGGGGGGGCCCAAACCTCCACAGATACGCAGTATTTT. The V call is TRBV3-1 (or the pseudogene TRBV3-2), the J call TRBJ2-3, with 10 bases aligning to TRBD2. In germline, CDR1 is LGHDT, CDR2 YNNKEL (reference sequence). V shed 0 bases, J shed 2 bases, and the junction held 17 bases outside the gene matches. The CDR3 contains 21 residues.